Sequencing of this TCR beta chain was carried out in a study of immune cell composition in non-small cell lung cancer (dated by TCRdb to about 2017). Looking at the study overall: Histologic subtype was assigned using H&E plus p63, CK5, Napsin A and TTF-1 immunohistochemistry, mainly lung adenocarcinoma or squamous cell carcinoma. Supplementary cohort #1 consisted of 9 to 11 lung adenocarcinoma cases with paired tumour/lung TCR-beta sequencing and with TIL populations generated to assess tumour reactivity. Adaptive Biotechnologies TCR-beta sequencing was carried out on 34 paired NSCLC tumour and non-adjacent lung specimens, as well as on roughly 28 tumour-only specimens. Several tumour specimens with TCR-beta data were of rare histological subtypes and were excluded from the subtype comparisons. General findings and caveats noted by the study authors: Only ten or so cases were included in the reactivity cohort, and sequence sharing between tumour-reactive clones and the dominant in vivo tumour-associated clones was not shown. Tumour-associated clones >0.5% occurred in nearly half of NSCLC cases: under 40% of adenocarcinomas versus 75% to 80% of squamous carcinomas. Compared with lung adenocarcinoma tumours, lung squamous cell carcinoma showed significantly higher Top 10 clone scores and productive clonality. No significant correlation was found between tumour TCR-beta clonality and smoking pack-years. In some 11 adenocarcinoma cases, maximal tumour-associated clone frequency correlated strongly with TIL tumour reactivity, whereas overall clonality did not.

Genomic DNA was isolated with the QIAamp DNA kit from frozen aliquots of single-cell suspensions that had not been sorted. The tumour samples consisted of non-small cell lung cancer tissue that had been surgically resected. Tissues arrived within 2 hours after resection and were immediately processed into single-cell suspensions. Tissue was mechanically dissociated and enzymatically digested with DNase I, collagenase I and hyaluronidase for approximately 30 minutes at 37 °C, then filtered and RBC-lysed. TCR-beta CDR3 regions were amplified from genomic DNA by a two-step multiplex PCR, with the second step adding Illumina-compatible adaptors. TCR-beta immunosequencing was carried out on an Illumina platform through the commercial immunoSEQ service. In the paper's pipeline: Repertoires were summarised by productive clonality and by Top 10 Clones, defined as the percentage of T-cell templates derived from the ten most frequent sequences. Values for productive clonality spanned 0 to 1, where a value of 1 indicated a monoclonal population. Sequences comprising at least 0.1% of tumour T-cell templates but absent from matched non-adjacent lung were defined as tumour-associated clones and were identified via log10 scatter plots. Analyses were done in GraphPad Prism7 and R, with Student's t-tests for two-group comparisons, ANOVA for stages, and linear regression for relationships. TCRdb took this table from immuneACCESS and kept in-frame rearrangements with V and J called. Such tables lack part of the clones; where checked against another copy, unresolved V genes explain under half of the gap, and the rest is unexplained. For V, J and clone size, that table is used; D and trimming come from the DNA. This sample is represented by over 2,500 clones; around 76% of them were singletons. Of the sample, roughly 7% is held by the ten largest clones.

A remark on this clone: Which antigen it targets is not known. No base quality information exists; no much larger clone differs at one position.

V was cut back by 5 bases and J by 7 bases, leaving a gap of 15 bases between them. Counted from cysteine to phenylalanine, this CDR3 has 13 amino acids. Kept here is only the CDR3 DNA, which spans 39 bases and is read in frame from base 1. CDR1 and CDR2, looked up from the germline V gene, are SGHTA and FQGNSA. Specimen: lung tumor tissue. The chain couples TRBV7-2 to TRBJ2-7, with TRBD1 tentatively as D gene (5 bases match). The receptor comes from a human donor with non-small cell lung cancer. The CDR3 amino acid sequence is: CASSAAGPGEQYF. The nucleotides are TGTGCCAGCAGCGCGGCCGGGCCAGGGGAGCAGTACTTC.